These T cell receptor beta chains were read from a single sample in a study of T cell responses to AZD1222 COVID-19 vaccine. Clones were read by immunoSEQ multiplex PCR, and TCRdb kept only the in-frame ones, dropping some. The sample lists roughly 160,000 clones; 80% to 90% were seen once. The sequences come from peripheral blood, collected on day 0 of AZD1222 vaccination. These receptor sequences come from an adult in good health. Each CDR3 is given with its conserved first and last residue. The D gene is left open where the match is weak. Only some rows state a clone size, as once, few, many or a class for expanded clones.

CDR3aa	CDR3nt	j_gene	d_gene	abundance	v_gene
CATTRGAGETQYF	TGTGCCACCACGCGGGGGGCGGGTGAGACCCAGTACTTC	TRBJ2-5	TRBD2	.	TRBV15
CASSSRSQGPGELFF	TGTGCCAGCAGCTCTAGGTCGCAGGGGCCCGGGGAGCTGTTTTTT	TRBJ2-2	.	.	TRBV7-3
CASSPGQKNIQYF	TGTGCCAGCAGCCCAGGACAGAAAAACATTCAGTACTTC	TRBJ2-4	.	.	TRBV7-8
CAISEPAAETAFLETQYF	TGTGCCATCAGTGAGCCGGCCGCCGAGACCGCTTTTTTGGAGACCCAGTACTTC	TRBJ2-5	.	.	TRBV10-3
CASSVLGANNEQFF	TGTGCCAGCAGCGTACTGGGGGCAAACAATGAGCAGTTCTTC	TRBJ2-1	.	.	TRBV9
CASSDRVRSTDTQYF	TGTGCCAGCAGTGACAGGGTTCGTAGCACAGATACGCAGTATTTT	TRBJ2-3	.	.	TRBV2
CASSSGLAGGHDQYF	TGTGCCAGCAGCTCGGGACTAGCGGGGGGGCATGACCAGTACTTC	TRBJ2-5	TRBD2	once	TRBV7-2
CASSSGGAVQETQYF	TGCGCCAGCAGCTCTGGAGGGGCCGTCCAAGAGACCCAGTACTTC	TRBJ2-5	.	.	TRBV5-1
CSVEKGGQSTDTQYF	TGCAGCGTTGAAAAAGGGGGACAGAGCACAGATACGCAGTATTTT	TRBJ2-3	TRBD1	once	TRBV29-1
CASSPGHDTEAFF	TGTGCCAGCAGCCCCGGACACGACACTGAAGCTTTCTTT	TRBJ1-1	.	.	TRBV5-6
CAISGQTGTNEKLFF	TGTGCCATCAGTGGCCAAACAGGAACTAATGAAAAACTGTTTTTT	TRBJ1-4	.	.	TRBV10-3
CASRGTGEREKLFF	TGTGCCAGTCGAGGGACAGGGGAGAGGGAAAAACTGTTTTTT	TRBJ1-4	TRBD1	.	TRBV19
CASSLGADSIIQYF	TGTGCCAGCAGCTTAGGGGCTGACAGTATTATCCAGTACTTC	TRBJ2-7	.	.	TRBV7-2
CASSPSYEQYF	TGTGCCAGCAGCCCTTCCTACGAGCAGTACTTC	TRBJ2-7	.	.	TRBV9
CASSEGASRRSPLHF	TGTGCCAGCAGTGAAGGGGCCAGCCGACGCTCACCCCTCCACTTT	TRBJ1-6	.	.	TRBV6-4
CSVEILGTGSLGGQYF	TGCAGCGTTGAGATTCTAGGGACAGGGTCTTTGGGGGGGCAGTACTTC	TRBJ2-7	TRBD1	.	TRBV29-1
CASSPTESEQFF	TGTGCCAGCAGCCCGACAGAAAGTGAGCAGTTCTTC	TRBJ2-1	.	once	TRBV5-4
CASTVTTVNYGYTF	TGTGCCAGCACCGTGACTACAGTTAACTATGGCTACACCTTC	TRBJ1-2	.	.	TRBV9
CASSSPGVSGYGYTF	TGTGCCAGCAGCTCCCCGGGAGTTTCGGGCTATGGCTACACCTTC	TRBJ1-2	.	.	TRBV5-4
CASSPQPTTSGGTDTQYF	TGTGCCAGCAGCCCCCAACCAACGACTAGCGGGGGCACAGATACGCAGTATTTT	TRBJ2-3	TRBD2	.	TRBV7-6
CASSLGRQYNSPLHF	TGTGCCAGCAGCTTAGGACGGCAGTATAATTCACCCCTCCACTTT	TRBJ1-6	.	.	TRBV7-9
CASTARVGGNEKLFF	TGTGCCAGCACCGCGAGAGTGGGCGGGAATGAAAAACTGTTTTTT	TRBJ1-4	.	.	TRBV13
CASSLGPTDHYGYTF	TGTGCCAGCAGCTTGGGTCCTACTGACCACTATGGCTACACCTTC	TRBJ1-2	.	.	TRBV5-6
CASMNGGPSPLHF	TGTGCCAGCATGAACGGGGGTCCTTCACCCCTCCACTTT	TRBJ1-6	.	.	TRBV2
CASSVAWPGGNTIYF	TGTGCCAGCAGCGTAGCTTGGCCGGGGGGAAACACCATATATTTT	TRBJ1-3	.	once	TRBV9
CASSQAGVLGLGNSPLHF	TGCGCCAGCAGCCAAGCGGGGGTTTTAGGGCTTGGTAATTCACCCCTCCACTTT	TRBJ1-6	.	few	TRBV4-1
CASSRQGGGNTIYF	TGTGCCAGCAGCCGACAGGGGGGTGGAAACACCATATATTTT	TRBJ1-3	TRBD1	.	TRBV5-5
CASSPSYEKLFF	TGCGCCAGCAGCCCCTCGTATGAAAAACTGTTTTTT	TRBJ1-4	.	once	TRBV4-3
CASSLVRGPRSGYTF	TGTGCCAGCAGCTTAGTCCGGGGGCCAAGATCGGGCTACACCTTC	TRBJ1-2	.	once	TRBV7-6
CASLEGMNDEQYF	TGTGCCAGCCTAGAAGGGATGAACGACGAGCAGTACTTC	TRBJ2-7	.	once	TRBV2
CASSWTVEVQETQYF	TGTGCCAGCTCCTGGACCGTGGAGGTCCAAGAGACCCAGTACTTC	TRBJ2-5	.	.	TRBV18
CASSLRPNTEAFF	TGTGCCAGCAGCTTGAGACCGAACACTGAAGCTTTCTTT	TRBJ1-1	.	.	TRBV7-3
CASSSTSGNEQFF	TGTGCCAGCAGCTCAACTAGTGGAAATGAGCAGTTCTTC	TRBJ2-1	.	.	TRBV3-1/TRBV3-2
CASSLLQGANYGYTF	TGTGCCAGCAGTTTATTACAGGGGGCCAACTATGGCTACACCTTC	TRBJ1-2	TRBD1	.	TRBV27
CASSQDWGDNQPQHF	TGCGCCAGCAGCCAAGATTGGGGGGACAATCAGCCCCAGCATTTT	TRBJ1-5	.	.	TRBV4-3
CASSKASGQGNVGYTF	TGTGCCAGCAGCAAAGCTTCGGGACAGGGTAATGTTGGCTACACCTTC	TRBJ1-2	.	.	TRBV21-1
CASSLGLEGPTEAFF	TGTGCCAGCAGCTTAGGTTTGGAGGGTCCCACTGAAGCTTTCTTT	TRBJ1-1	.	.	TRBV11-1
CASGEVGRDTQYF	TGTGCCAGCGGGGAGGTGGGGCGCGATACGCAGTATTTT	TRBJ2-3	.	.	TRBV6-6
CASSGGSGREAEAFF	TGTGCCAGCAGTGGGGGGAGTGGGAGGGAGGCTGAAGCTTTCTTT	TRBJ1-1	.	.	TRBV5-4
CSVYRDPQEDTQYF	TGCAGCGTGTACCGGGACCCCCAGGAGGATACGCAGTATTTT	TRBJ2-3	.	.	TRBV29-1
CASSQDLSGTNPTGELFF	TGCGCCAGCAGCCAAGATCTCTCGGGTACAAACCCGACGGGGGAGCTGTTTTTT	TRBJ2-2	.	.	TRBV4-3
CAWSSLLNTEAFF	TGTGCCTGGAGTAGTCTACTTAACACTGAAGCTTTCTTT	TRBJ1-1	.	.	TRBV30